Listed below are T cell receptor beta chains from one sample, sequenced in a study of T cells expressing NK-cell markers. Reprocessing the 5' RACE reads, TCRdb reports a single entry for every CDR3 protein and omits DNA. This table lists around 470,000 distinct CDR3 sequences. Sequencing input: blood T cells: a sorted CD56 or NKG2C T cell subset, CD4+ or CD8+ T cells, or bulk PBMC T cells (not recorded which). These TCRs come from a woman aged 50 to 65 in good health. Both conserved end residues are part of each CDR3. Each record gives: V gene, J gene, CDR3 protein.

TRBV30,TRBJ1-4,CACRDSSDEKLFF
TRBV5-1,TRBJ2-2,CASSPPRTGELFF
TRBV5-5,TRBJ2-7,CASSLGLAGVGMSEQYF
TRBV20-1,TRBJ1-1,CSARIPRSVTEAFF
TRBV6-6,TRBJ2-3,CASRRGTLLDTDTQYF
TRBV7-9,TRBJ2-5,CASSRNWGAGGPKGETQYF
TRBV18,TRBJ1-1,CASSPTEMNTEAFF
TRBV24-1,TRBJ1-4,CATSDSAGLGIEKLFF
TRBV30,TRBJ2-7,CAWTRLAGTYEQYF
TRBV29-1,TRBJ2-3,CSASGKAGVTDTQYF
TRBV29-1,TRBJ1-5,CSVEGRVQPQHF
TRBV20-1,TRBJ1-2,CSARSTDRNYGYTF
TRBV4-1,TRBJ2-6,CASSVVGGTISGANVLTF
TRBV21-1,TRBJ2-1,CASSKNGLAGGTREVLHNEQFF
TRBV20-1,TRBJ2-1,CSAGQTGSSSYNEQFF
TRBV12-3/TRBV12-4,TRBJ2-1,CATSGAPVYNEQFF
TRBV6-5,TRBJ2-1,CASKGGREGAEQFF
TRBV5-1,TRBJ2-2,CASSTSSFAGGELFF
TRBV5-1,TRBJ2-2,CASSPRARTGRTGELFF
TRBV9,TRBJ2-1,CASSREGGLAVNEQFF
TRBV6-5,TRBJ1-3,CASSYDAHNSGNTIYF
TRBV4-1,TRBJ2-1,CASSQDSMVFNEQFF
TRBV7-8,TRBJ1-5,CASSSQGSNQPQHF
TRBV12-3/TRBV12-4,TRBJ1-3,CASSSTPGQLPSGNTIYF
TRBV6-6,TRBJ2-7,CASGAIPDYEQYF